This T cell receptor beta chain comes out of a study of naive and memory T cell subsets. General study findings and limits: The RNA method is potentially sensitive to activation and differentiation changes.

Germline assignment: CDR1 MNHEY and CDR2 SVGAGI. The CDR3 is made up of 16 amino acids. Trimming left V 5 bases short and J 4 bases short, with 18 bases between. TCR cDNA received a 3' ligated oligonucleotide that carried a UMI. Whole blood, 2.5 ml, came from adult healthy volunteers. Cells were not sorted; total RNA input targeted roughly 1 to 1,100 ng. This clonotype was found many times. What it recognizes is unknown. Amplification of ligated cDNA took four PCR rounds with SP2 and nested alpha and beta constant primers. Alpha and beta constant region primers primed reverse transcription for blood and skin samples. TCRdb recomputed calls from the 5' RACE reads with MiXCR, one row per CDR3 protein. The sample contains about 59,000 distinct CDR3 sequences, 6.5% to 9% of which appear only once.

This receptor was identified in a female donor in good health. The chain joins TRBV6-5 to TRBJ2-1, with a possible D match to TRBD2 (6 bases). Here the CDR3 reads CASSEEGTGEYNEQFF. As DNA, the CDR3 is TGTGCCAGCAGTGAAGAGGGGACGGGAGAATACAATGAGCAGTTCTTC.